Below, 28 T cell receptor beta chains from the same sample are listed, as sequenced in a study of post-analysis software for immune sequencing data (dated by TCRdb to between 2014 and 2016). Their cognate antigens are unknown. Libraries came from PCR. The run used an Illumina HiSeq 2500. Unique molecular identifiers were incorporated into TCR beta cDNA libraries to reduce PCR and sequencing biases. Using fastp at Q25 and MiXCR, TCRdb reprocessed the public reads and kept productive beta chains. Rows are unified per CDR3 protein, each entry keeping the most common DNA and genes. In this sample the table shows about 570,000 distinct CDR3 sequences, around 36% of which occur a single time. The ten largest clonotypes hold 4.5% to 7.5% of the sample. Study-wide conclusions, independent of this receptor: A few TRBV segments, including TRBV5-6, TRBV5-1 and TRBV20-1, were significantly more frequent in patients than controls.

Material for sequencing was blood. These receptors originate from a girl aged 2 to 17 with multiple sclerosis.

This clonotype showed up just a few times. The chain is built from TRBV20-1 and TRBJ1-5, with D perhaps matching TRBD1 (6 bases). The CDR3 extends over 13 amino acids. The V end lost 3 bases, the J end lost 3 bases, and 9 bases lay between the germline ends. Germline CDR1 and CDR2: DFQATT and SNEGSKA (reference sequence). The DNA of the CDR3 is TGCAGTGCTAGCACAGGGATCAATCAGCCCCAGCATTTT. This gives the protein CSASTGINQPQHF.

This rearrangement joins TRBV15 to TRBJ1-2; D remains ambiguous. V lost 0 bases, J lost 0 bases, and 5 bases lay in between. This CDR3 is built from 14 residues. Germline CDR1 reads LNHNV; CDR2 reads YYDKDF (reference sequence). The CDR3, as DNA: TGTGCCACCAGCAGAGATGGAGCTAACTATGGCTACACCTTC. It codes for CATSRDGANYGYTF.

The chain uses TRBV29-1 and TRBJ2-3; D is uncertain. Germline loops: CDR1 SQVTM, CDR2 ANQGSEA. V dropped 6 bases and J dropped 4 bases, with 14 bases sitting between them. CDR3 length equals 13 residues. The CDR3 DNA is TGCAGCGTCGCTGGTTCACTCCCAGATACGCAGTATTTT. The encoded protein is CSVAGSLPDTQYF.

The chain joins TRBV28 to TRBJ1-2, with TRBD1 as a possible D gene (6 bases). Trimming took 5 bases from V and 4 from J, leaving 23 bases between them. The germline V gene has CDR1 MDHEN and CDR2 SYDVKM. This CDR3 region has 17 residues. CDR3 coding DNA: TGTGCCAGCAGTCAATATCAAACGTTGGGGGCAACCTATGGCTACACCTTC. It is translated as CASSQYQTLGATYGYTF.

The gene calls are TRBV15 and TRBJ2-5, with 9 bases fitting TRBD1. The germline gives CDR1 LNHNV, CDR2 YYDKDF (reference sequence). V lost 0 bases, J lost 5 bases, and 16 bases stayed unmatched. This CDR3 region has 19 residues. CDR3 amino acids: CATSRDLGLRTGDRETQYF. CDR3 nucleotides: TGTGCCACCAGCAGAGATCTAGGGCTCCGGACAGGGGATCGGGAGACCCAGTACTTC. The variable domain in full, with the rest retrieved from reference TRBV15 and TRBJ2-5, is DAMVIQNPRYQVTQFGKPVTLSCSQTLNHNVMYWYQQKSSQAPKLLFHYYDKDFNNEADTPDNFQSRRPNTSFCFLDIRSPGLGDTAMYLCATSRDLGLRTGDRETQYFGPGTRLLVL.

The chain links TRBV18 to TRBJ2-3, with a tentative D call TRBD2 (5 bases). In germline, CDR1 is KGHSH, CDR2 LQKENI. This CDR3 contains 15 residues. Trimming shortened V by 3 bases and J by 1 base, and 11 bases separated the two germline ends. CDR3 in DNA: TGTGCCAGCTCACCTGGCGGGTTCGGCACAGATACGCAGTATTTT. This encodes CASSPGGFGTDTQYF.

The chain joins TRBV12-3 or TRBV12-4 to TRBJ1-4, with a possible D match to TRBD1 (5 bases). The CDR3 runs 15 residues. V lost 4 bases to trimming and J lost 8 bases, with 17 bases between them. In DNA, the CDR3 is TGTGCCAGCAGTTCCCCAATGACCGGGACGGAAAAACTGTTTTTT. Protein: CASSSPMTGTEKLFF.

This clonotype was found a few times. The chain uses TRBV7-3 and TRBJ2-3; D might be TRBD1 or TRBD2, each matching 5 bases. Germline values: CDR1 SGHTA, CDR2 FQGTGA. The length of the CDR3 is 15 residues. The V end was cut by 1 base, the J end by 6 bases, with 14 bases between. CDR3 residues: CASSLRGFPTDTQYF. Written as DNA, the CDR3 is TGTGCCAGCAGCTTAAGGGGGTTTCCCACGGATACGCAGTATTTT. The complete variable domain, with remaining parts taken from reference TRBV7-3 and TRBJ2-3, reads GAGVSQTPSNKVTEKGKYVELRCDPISGHTALYWYRQSLGQGPEFLIYFQGTGAADDSGLPNDRFFAVRPEGSVSTLKIQRTERGDSAVYLCASSLRGFPTDTQYFGPGTRLTVL.

The table lists this clonotype with a few counts. The rearrangement uses TRBV11-1 and TRBJ2-7; D is possibly TRBD2 (7 bases). From germline, CDR1 is SGHAT and CDR2 FQDESV (reference sequence). Trimming stripped 1 base from V and 2 bases from J, with 12 bases between. The CDR3 is 15 residues long. CDR3 nucleotide sequence: TGTGCCAGCAGCTTAGGAGGCGGGGGCCCCTACGAGCAGTACTTC. Protein: CASSLGGGGPYEQYF.

CDR3 in amino acids: CASSLLEGRSYNEQFF. The DNA of the CDR3 is TGTGCCAGCAGTTTATTAGAGGGCAGGAGCTACAATGAGCAGTTCTTC. This chain uses TRBV12-3 or TRBV12-4 with TRBJ2-1, with D maybe TRBD2 (5 bases). The V and J ends lost 2 bases and 3 bases respectively, with 14 bases between them. The CDR3 runs 16 residues.

This chain links TRBV10-3 with TRBJ2-1, with 7 bases identical to TRBD2. J lost 0 bases, V lost 4 bases, and 0 bases had no gene match. This CDR3 has 14 amino acids. Germline CDR1 and CDR2: ENHRY and SYGVKD. The CDR3 is CAISGGGSYNEQFF. The CDR3 DNA sequence: TGTGCCATCAGTGGGGGGGGCTCCTACAATGAGCAGTTCTTC.

The chain combines TRBV15 with TRBJ2-1; TRBD2 matches at 8 bases. The CDR3 is 16 residues long. J was trimmed by 8 bases and V by 0 bases; bases with no gene match: 9. Germline V gives CDR1 LNHNV, CDR2 YYDKDF (reference sequence). This CDR3 reads CATSRDQGGGIDEQFF. The CDR3 DNA sequence: TGTGCCACCAGCAGAGATCAGGGCGGGGGGATTGATGAGCAGTTCTTC.

This clonotype was seen a handful of times. The chain joins TRBV20-1 to TRBJ2-7; a possible D gene is TRBD1 (6 bases). The CDR3 has 15 residues. Trimming shortened V by 0 bases and J by 1 base, and 13 bases separated the two germline ends. Germline CDR1 reads DFQATT; CDR2 reads SNEGSKA (reference sequence). The CDR3 sequence is CSARDQQGWSYEQYF. The CDR3 coding sequence is TGCAGTGCTAGAGATCAGCAGGGGTGGTCCTACGAGCAGTACTTC.

The genes are TRBV5-1 and TRBJ2-1; 7 bases are shared with TRBD1. Germline lookup yields CDR1 SGHRS and CDR2 YFSETQ. V lost 0 bases to trimming and J lost 4 bases; unmatched junction nucleotides: 19. The CDR3 covers 20 residues. DNA for the CDR3: TGCGCCAGCAGCTTGGGGACTGGGACAGCCCGGCACAGCGTTTACAATGAGCAGTTCTTC. Protein product: CASSLGTGTARHSVYNEQFF. The complete variable domain, with remaining parts taken from reference TRBV5-1 and TRBJ2-1, reads KAGVTQTPRYLIKTRGQQVTLSCSPISGHRSVSWYQQTPGQGLQFLFEYFSETQRNKGNFPGRFSGRQFSNSRSEMNVSTLELGDSALYLCASSLGTGTARHSVYNEQFFGPGTRLTVL.

V and J are TRBV21-1 and TRBJ2-4. TRBV21-1 is a known pseudogene. The CDR3 sequence is 16 residues long. The DNA of the CDR3 is TGTGCCAGCAGCAAAGGGCTAGCGTCCGCCAAAAACATTCAGTACTTC. This codes for CASSKGLASAKNIQYF.

The CDR3 reads CASSEPGLAGKDTQYF. The CDR3 coding sequence is TGCGCCAGCAGTGAGCCGGGACTAGCGGGGAAAGATACGCAGTATTTT. The rearrangement uses TRBV10-2 and TRBJ2-3, with 13 bases aligning to TRBD2. V shed 2 bases, J shed 5 bases, and the junction held 4 bases outside the gene matches. This CDR3 contains 16 residues. From germline, CDR1 is WSHSY and CDR2 SAAADI.

A few counts support this clonotype. The rearrangement joins TRBV24-1 to TRBJ2-3, with D possibly matching TRBD2 (6 bases). V was trimmed by 4 bases and J by 3 bases, leaving 10 bases between them. The CDR3 covers 14 residues. Germline V gives CDR1 KGHDR, CDR2 SFDVKD. The CDR3 sequence is CATSDLGTTDTQYF. CDR3 bases: TGTGCCACCAGTGACCTAGGGACTACAGATACGCAGTATTTT.

Only a few counts were recorded for this clonotype. The chain is built from TRBV12-3 or TRBV12-4 and TRBJ1-4, with D perhaps matching TRBD1 (6 bases). This CDR3 spans 14 amino acids. V lost 3 bases and J 10 bases, leaving 15 bases between the germline ends. The CDR3 bases are TGTGCCAGCAGTTTTCAGGGGCCCCGGGGAAAACTGTTTTTT. Translated, it gives CASSFQGPRGKLFF.

The chain links TRBV5-1 to TRBJ1-2; 10 bases are shared with TRBD1. Germline trimming cut 4 bases from V and 4 bases from J; bases unmatched to any gene: 4. The CDR3 loop spans 14 amino acids. Germline V gene sequence: CDR1 SGHRS, CDR2 YFSETQ. CDR3: CASSPGTGVYGYTF. CDR3 sequence (DNA): TGCGCCAGCAGCCCCGGGACAGGGGTCTATGGCTACACCTTC.

The chain combines TRBV28 with TRBJ2-2; unclear D gene. Trimming stripped 6 bases from V and 7 bases from J, with 12 bases between. Per the germline V gene, CDR1 is MDHEN and CDR2 is SYDVKM. This CDR3 spans 13 amino acids. The CDR3: CASRLLTLGELFF. In DNA, the CDR3 is TGTGCCAGCAGGCTTCTCACACTCGGGGAGCTGTTTTTT.

V and J are TRBV3-1 and TRBJ2-3; D is perhaps TRBD2 (6 bases). The CDR3 is 16 amino acids. CDR1 and CDR2 (germline): LGHDT, YNNKEL (reference sequence). The V and J ends lost 0 bases and 2 bases respectively, with 12 bases between them. The CDR3 nucleotides read TGTGCCAGCAGCCAAGATTCGGGGGTCTTCACAGATACGCAGTATTTT. It specifies CASSQDSGVFTDTQYF.

The chain joins TRBV4-1 to TRBJ2-1; D remains unclear. The V end was cut by 8 bases, the J end by 1 base, with 6 bases between. The CDR3 loop spans 12 amino acids. Germline V gene data show CDR1 as MGHRA and CDR2 as YSYEKL. CDR3 region: CASGDSYNEQFF. For the CDR3, the DNA is TGCGCCAGCGGGGATTCCTACAATGAGCAGTTCTTC.

The V call is TRBV7-2, the J call TRBJ2-2; no firm D call. CDR1 and CDR2 from the germline V gene are SGHTA and FQGNSA. This CDR3 comprises 12 residues. V lost 3 bases, J lost 10 bases, and 9 bases lay in between. As DNA, the CDR3 is TGTGCCAGCAGCTTTCTTGGCACGGAGCTGTTTTTT. This encodes CASSFLGTELFF.

The sample holds many counts of this clonotype. The gene calls are TRBV29-1 and TRBJ2-1; 10 bases fit TRBD2. V gave up 2 bases and J gave up 0 bases; unmatched junction bases: 10. The CDR3 loop spans 18 amino acids. Germline V gene lookup returns CDR1 SQVTM and CDR2 ANQGSEA. The CDR3 coding sequence is TGCAGCGTTGAATCGCTAGCGGGGGCGGGAAGCTCCTACAATGAGCAGTTCTTC. Translating gives CSVESLAGAGSSYNEQFF.

CDR3 amino acids: CASSLVLPDTTEGYTF. Written as DNA, the CDR3 is TGCGCCAGCAGCTTGGTCCTTCCGGACACCACTGAGGGCTACACCTTC. J is TRBJ1-2 and V is TRBV5-1; perhaps TRBD1 as D (5 bases). There are 16 residues in the CDR3. Trimming took off 0 bases at V and 8 bases at J, with 20 bases between the two ends. Germline V gene sequence: CDR1 SGHRS, CDR2 YFSETQ.

This clonotype was picked up a small number of times. The J gene is TRBJ2-1, the V gene TRBV24-1; 16 nucleotides match TRBD2. This CDR3 has 16 amino acids. V shed 4 bases and J 15 bases; nucleotides not matched to a gene: 11. Germline CDR1 KGHDR, CDR2 SFDVKD. The DNA of the CDR3 is TGTGCCACCAGTGAACCAGGGACTAGCGGGGGGGCTGTCTCGTTCTTC. This translates into CATSEPGTSGGAVSFF.

The chain joins TRBV10-3 to TRBJ2-1; D not resolved. The length of the CDR3 is 13 residues. The V end lost 3 bases, the J end lost 0 bases, and 3 bases lay between the germline ends. Germline loops: CDR1 ENHRY, CDR2 SYGVKD. CDR3 DNA sequence: TGTGCCATCAGTGACCGCTCCTACAATGAGCAGTTCTTC. Amino acid sequence: CAISDRSYNEQFF.

The chain carries TRBV7-2 and TRBJ2-5; maybe TRBD2 (5 bases). CDR3 length: 15 amino acids. V lost 1 base to trimming and J lost 5 bases, with 14 bases between them. Germline V gene sequence: CDR1 SGHTA, CDR2 FQGNSA. The CDR3 DNA follows: TGTGCCAGCAGCTTAGGCGGGTCACCGAGGGAGACCCAGTACTTC. Protein: CASSLGGSPRETQYF.